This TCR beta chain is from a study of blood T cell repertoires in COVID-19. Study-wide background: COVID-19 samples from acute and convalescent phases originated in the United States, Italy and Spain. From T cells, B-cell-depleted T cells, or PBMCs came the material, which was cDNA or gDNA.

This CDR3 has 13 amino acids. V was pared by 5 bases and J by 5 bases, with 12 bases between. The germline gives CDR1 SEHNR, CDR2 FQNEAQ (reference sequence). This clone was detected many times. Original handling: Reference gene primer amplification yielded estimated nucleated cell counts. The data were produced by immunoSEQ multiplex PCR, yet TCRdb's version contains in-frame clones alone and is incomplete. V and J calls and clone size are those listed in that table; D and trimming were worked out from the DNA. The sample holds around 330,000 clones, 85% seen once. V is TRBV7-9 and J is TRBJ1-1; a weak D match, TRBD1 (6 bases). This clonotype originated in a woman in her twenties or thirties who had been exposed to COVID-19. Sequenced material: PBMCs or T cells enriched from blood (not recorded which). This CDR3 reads CASSPGQRTEAFF. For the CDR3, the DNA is TGTGCCAGCAGCCCTGGACAGAGGACTGAAGCTTTCTTT.